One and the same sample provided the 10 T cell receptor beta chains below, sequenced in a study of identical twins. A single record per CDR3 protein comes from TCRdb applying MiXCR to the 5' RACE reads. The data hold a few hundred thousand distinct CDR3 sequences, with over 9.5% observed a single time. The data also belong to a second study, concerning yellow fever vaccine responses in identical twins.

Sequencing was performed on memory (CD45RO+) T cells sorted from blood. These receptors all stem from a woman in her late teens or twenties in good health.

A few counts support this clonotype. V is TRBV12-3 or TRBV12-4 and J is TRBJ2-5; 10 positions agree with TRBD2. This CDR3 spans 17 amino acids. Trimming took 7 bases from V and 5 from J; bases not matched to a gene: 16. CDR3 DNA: TGTGCCAGCACCCAAGCAGGGACTAGCGTCATCCGGGAGACCCAGTACTTC. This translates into CASTQAGTSVIRETQYF.

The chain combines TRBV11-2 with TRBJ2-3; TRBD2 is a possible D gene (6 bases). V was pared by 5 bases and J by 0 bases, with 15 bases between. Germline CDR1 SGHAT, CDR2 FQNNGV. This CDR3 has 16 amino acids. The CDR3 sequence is CASSVGTRASTDTQYF. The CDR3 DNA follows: TGTGCCAGCAGCGTCGGGACTCGTGCTAGCACAGATACGCAGTATTTT.

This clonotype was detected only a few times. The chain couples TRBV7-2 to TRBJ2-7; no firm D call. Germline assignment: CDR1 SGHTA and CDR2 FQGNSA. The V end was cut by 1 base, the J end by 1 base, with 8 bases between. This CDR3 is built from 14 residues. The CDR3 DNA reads TGTGCCAGCAGCTTAGTTGTGGATTCCTACGAGCAGTACTTC. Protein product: CASSLVVDSYEQYF.

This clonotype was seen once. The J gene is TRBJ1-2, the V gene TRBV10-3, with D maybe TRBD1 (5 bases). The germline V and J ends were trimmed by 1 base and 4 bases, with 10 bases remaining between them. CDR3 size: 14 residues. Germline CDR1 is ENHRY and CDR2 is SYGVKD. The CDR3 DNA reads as TGTGCCATCAGTGAGTTAGGGGACGGCTATGGCTACACCTTC. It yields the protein CAISELGDGYGYTF.

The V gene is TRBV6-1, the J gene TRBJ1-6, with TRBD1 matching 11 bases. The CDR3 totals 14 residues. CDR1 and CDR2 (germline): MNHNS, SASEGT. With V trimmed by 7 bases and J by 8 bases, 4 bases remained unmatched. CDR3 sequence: CASNGQGADSPLHF. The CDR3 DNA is TGTGCCAGCAACGGACAGGGGGCGGATTCACCCCTCCACTTT.

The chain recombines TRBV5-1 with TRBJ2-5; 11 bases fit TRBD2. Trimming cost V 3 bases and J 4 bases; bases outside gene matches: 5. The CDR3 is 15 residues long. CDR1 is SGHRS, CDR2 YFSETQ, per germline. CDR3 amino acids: CASSSIAGGGETQYF. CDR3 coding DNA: TGCGCCAGCAGCTCCATAGCGGGAGGGGGAGAGACCCAGTACTTC. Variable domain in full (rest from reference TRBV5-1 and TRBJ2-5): KAGVTQTPRYLIKTRGQQVTLSCSPISGHRSVSWYQQTPGQGLQFLFEYFSETQRNKGNFPGRFSGRQFSNSRSEMNVSTLELGDSALYLCASSSIAGGGETQYFGPGTRLLVL.

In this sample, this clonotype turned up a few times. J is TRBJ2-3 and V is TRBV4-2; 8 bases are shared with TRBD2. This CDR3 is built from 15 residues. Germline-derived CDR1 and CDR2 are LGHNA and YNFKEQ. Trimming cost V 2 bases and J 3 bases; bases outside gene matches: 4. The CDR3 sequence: CASSQTGGNTDTQYF. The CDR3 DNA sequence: TGTGCCAGCAGCCAAACGGGAGGGAATACAGATACGCAGTATTTT.

As DNA, the CDR3 is TGTGCCAGCAAGAAAGGCAACCAGGGGGTTGGGGTCACAGATACGCAGTATTTT. It yields the protein CASKKGNQGVGVTDTQYF. The chain carries TRBV11-2 and TRBJ2-3; 7 nucleotides match TRBD1. Trimming took 7 bases from V and 2 from J; bases not matched to a gene: 18. Germline V gives CDR1 SGHAT, CDR2 FQNNGV. The CDR3 extends over 18 amino acids.

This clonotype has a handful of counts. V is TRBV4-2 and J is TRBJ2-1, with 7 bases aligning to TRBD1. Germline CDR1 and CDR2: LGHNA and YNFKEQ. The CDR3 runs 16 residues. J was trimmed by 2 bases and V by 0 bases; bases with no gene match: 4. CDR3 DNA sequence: TGTGCCAGCAGCCAAGAAGGGACAGACGCCTACAATGAGCAGTTCTTC. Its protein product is CASSQEGTDAYNEQFF.

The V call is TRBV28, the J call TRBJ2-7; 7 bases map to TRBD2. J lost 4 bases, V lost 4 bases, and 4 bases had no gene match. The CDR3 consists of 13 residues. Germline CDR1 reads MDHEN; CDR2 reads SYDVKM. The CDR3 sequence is CASSSGLKYEQYF. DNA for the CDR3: TGTGCCAGCAGTTCGGGACTAAAATACGAGCAGTACTTC.